This T cell receptor (beta chain) is from a study of vaccination and CD4 T cells after COVID-19. In the study overall: Cells were stimulated with overlapping spike peptides from SARS-CoV-2, HCoV-NL63, HCoV-OC43 and HCoV-229E. Whole-study findings and limits: For convalescent patients, a median 86.3% of reactive clones surfaced exclusively after vaccination.

The Oncomine TCR Beta short-read assay was what sequenced the DNA obtained from cultured CD4+ T cells. TCRdb reanalysed the PCR reads using MiXCR and keeps one entry per CDR3 protein. The data contain about 5,000 distinct CDR3 sequences, 44% of them seen just once; the ten biggest clones take up 44%. In regard to this clonotype: Its antigen remains unknown. It may be a read error: a sequence one base away is much more abundant.

Treatment: roughly 11-day PBMC culture with coronavirus spike peptide pools or control peptides (ViraFEST assay). With roughly 10 ug/ml peptide pools and about 9.6 IU/ml IL-2, PBMCs were cultured at some 2 million per well. This clonotype was sampled from a human donor who had recovered from COVID-19. Material: CD4+ T cells from blood, cultured in vitro, obtained after SARS-CoV-2 vaccination.

The CDR3 DNA sequence: TGTGCCAGCAGTGGGGCGTTAACCAAAAACATTCAGTACTTC. The encoded protein is CASSGALTKNIQYF. The chain uses TRBV6-2 or TRBV6-3 and TRBJ2-4; D is possibly TRBD1 (5 bases). V was cut by 5 bases and J by 2 bases, with 10 bases left in between. The CDR3 extends over 14 amino acids. Germline CDR1 MNHEY, CDR2 SVGEGT.